This T cell receptor beta chain was retrieved from a study of cytomegalovirus exposure and HLA in healthy donors. Study summary: A prior analysis found 117 million unique TCR beta sequences from around 200 million T cells. Early released data had tens of millions of unique TCRs, all coming from HLA-typed donors.

This CDR3 has 16 residues. CDR1 is SGHRS, CDR2 YFSETQ, per germline. With 60 Vbeta and 13 Jbeta primers, the PCR was carried out. Produced via immunoSEQ multiplex PCR; TCRdb's table is partial and in-frame only. In the table there are under 300,000 clones, around two thirds of which are singletons. This chain connects TRBV5-1 to TRBJ2-5, with 8 bases lining up with TRBD2. TRBJ2-7 explains the end of the DNA better; the J call may be wrong. Sequencing used PBMCs. The clonotype comes from a female donor in good health and CMV-seronegative. The CDR3 bases are TGCGCCAGCAGCTTGGCCCCGAGCGGGGGCACCTACGAGCAGTACTTC. This encodes CASSLAPSGGTYEQYF.